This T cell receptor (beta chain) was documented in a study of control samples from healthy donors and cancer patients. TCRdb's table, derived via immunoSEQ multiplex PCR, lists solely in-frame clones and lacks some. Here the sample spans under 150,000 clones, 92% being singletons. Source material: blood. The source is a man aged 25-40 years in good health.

In nucleotides, the CDR3 is TGTGCCAGCAGTCTCGCGTCTACAGGGATTGCTTTCTTT. Translating gives CASSLASTGIAFF. This chain joins TRBV3-1 (or the pseudogene TRBV3-2) and TRBJ1-1; D is perhaps TRBD1 (6 bases). CDR1 is LGHDT, CDR2 YNNKEL, per germline (reference sequence). The V end was cut by 6 bases, the J end by 11 bases, with 19 bases between. CDR3 length equals 13 residues.